The entry below describes one TCR beta chain. The target antigen is unknown. This sample stems from a study of identical twins. General observations from the study: There were fewer insertions in abundant cord blood beta clonotypes, but memory repertoires showed no such pattern.

The germline V gene encodes CDR1 SGHDT and CDR2 YYEEEE. The CDR3 has 15 residues. V was shortened by 0 bases and J by 0 bases, with 6 bases between the two germline ends. TCRdb reprocessed the 5' RACE reads via MiXCR and lists one record per CDR3 protein. The sample lists under 250,000 distinct CDR3 sequences, approximately 7.3% occurring once. In every case, the donor was a healthy Caucasian. These data were also filed under a second study, of yellow fever vaccine responses in identical twins.

Sequencing input: CD8+ T cells sorted from blood. The clonotype was recovered from a young woman in good health. This rearrangement joins TRBV5-6 to TRBJ2-2; no clear D gene. CDR3: CASSLVPANTGELFF. In nucleotides, the CDR3 is TGTGCCAGCAGCTTGGTGCCAGCGAACACCGGGGAGCTGTTTTTT. Supplemented by reference TRBV5-6 and TRBJ2-2, the full variable domain reads DAGVTQSPTHLIKTRGQQVTLRCSPKSGHDTVSWYQQALGQGPQFIFQYYEEEERQRGNFPDRFSGHQFPNYSSELNVNALLLGDSALYLCASSLVPANTGELFFGEGSRLTVL.